This passage covers 20 T cell receptor beta chains from one sample sequenced in a study of blood T cell repertoires in COVID-19 (dated by TCRdb to about 2020). Libraries were constructed by the immunoSEQ multiplex PCR assay. As stored in TCRdb, this immuneACCESS dataset retains in-frame rearrangements with V and J assigned. A fraction of the clones does not appear; measured against another copy, unresolved V genes explain less than half of the discrepancy, and the remainder lacks a known reason. The sample profile shows some 38,000 clones; around 80% of them were found once. Together, the top ten hold about 9% of the sample. The sample taken for sequencing was peripheral blood. These receptors were obtained from a man aged 60-69 years in a cohort sampled during active COVID-19.

This chain uses TRBV5-4 with TRBJ2-5; the D is unclear. CDR1 and CDR2 (germline): SGHNT, YYREEE (reference sequence). The CDR3 loop spans 14 amino acids. V lost 5 bases and J lost 5, with 16 bases in between. Here the CDR3 reads CASRAPWSGETQYF. The CDR3 DNA follows: TGTGCCAGCAGGGCCCCGTGGTCCGGGGAGACCCAGTACTTC.

This chain joins TRBV4-2 and TRBJ2-1; 10 bases fit TRBD2. J was trimmed by 6 bases and V by 2 bases; bases with no gene match: 4. Germline assignment: CDR1 LGHNA and CDR2 YNFKEQ. CDR3 length: 15 residues. In nucleotides, the CDR3 is TGTGCCAGCAGCCAACGGTTAGCGGGAGGCAATGAGCAGTTCTTC. Encoded protein: CASSQRLAGGNEQFF.

The chain is built from TRBV6-5 and TRBJ2-2, with D possibly TRBD2 on 6 matching bases. The V gene's germline CDR1 is MNHEY and CDR2 SVGAGI. The germline V and J ends were trimmed by 2 bases and 3 bases, with 13 bases remaining between them. This CDR3 spans 16 amino acids. CDR3 amino acids: CASSYGGTGYTGELFF. The CDR3 nucleotides are TGTGCCAGCAGTTACGGGGGGACGGGGTACACCGGGGAGCTGTTTTTT.

CDR3 in DNA: TGTGCCAGCAGTTTTCAGGGGGCCATGTACTTC. Translated: CASSFQGAMYF. The rearrangement links TRBV28 to TRBJ2-4, with 8 positions matching TRBD1. This CDR3 contains 11 residues. Germline loops: CDR1 MDHEN, CDR2 SYDVKM. The V gene end was trimmed by 3 bases and the J gene end by 15 bases; junction bases not matched to a gene: 4.

The chain carries TRBV5-1 and TRBJ2-7; D may be TRBD2 (6 bases). Deletions cut 4 bases from V and 3 bases from J, with 11 bases between. The length of the CDR3 is 13 residues. Germline assignment: CDR1 SGHRS and CDR2 YFSETQ. In nucleotides, the CDR3 is TGCGCCAGCAGCACGTCGGGGGACTACGAGCAGTACTTC. Its protein product is CASSTSGDYEQYF.

This sequence joins TRBV7-6 and TRBJ2-2, with 8 bases fitting TRBD1. Trimming removed 5 bases from V and 4 bases from J; junction bases left unmatched: 9. This CDR3 spans 16 amino acids. CDR1 is SGHVS, CDR2 FNYEAQ, per germline. The CDR3 bases are TGTGCCAGCAGCCCGCAGGGGGCGCAGGTCACCGGGGAGCTGTTTTTT. It specifies CASSPQGAQVTGELFF.

The J gene is TRBJ2-5, the V gene TRBV3-1 (or the pseudogene TRBV3-2); 7 bases are shared with TRBD2. The CDR3 spans 15 residues. Unmatched junction bases numbered 6, after V lost 3 bases and J lost 2 bases. Germline V lookup: CDR1 LGHDT, CDR2 YNNKEL (reference sequence). This CDR3 is CASSQGGTRQETQYF. CDR3 bases: TGTGCCAGCAGCCAGGGGGGGACCAGACAAGAGACCCAGTACTTC.

The rearrangement uses TRBV11-3 and TRBJ2-2; 11 bases are a match to TRBD1. V trimming: 2 bases; J trimming: 6 bases; junction bases outside the gene matches: 2. In germline, CDR1 is SGHNT, CDR2 YENEEA. This CDR3 is built from 15 residues. In DNA form, the CDR3 reads TGTGCCAGCAGCTTAAGGGGACAGGGGGCCGGGGAGCTGTTTTTT. It is translated as CASSLRGQGAGELFF.

V and J are TRBV7-2 and TRBJ2-1, with D tentatively TRBD1 (5 bases). Per the germline V gene, CDR1 is SGHTA and CDR2 is FQGNSA. V shed 1 base and J shed 7 bases, with 8 bases lying between them. The CDR3 runs to 13 residues. The CDR3 spells CASSLVQVNEQFF. CDR3 sequence (DNA): TGTGCCAGCAGCTTAGTACAGGTTAATGAGCAGTTCTTC.

CDR3 bases: TGCGCCAGCAGCCAAGATAGGACAGGGCTCATAAATGAGCAGTTCTTC. Translating it yields CASSQDRTGLINEQFF. This chain uses TRBV4-3 with TRBJ2-1; 8 nucleotides line up with TRBD1. Germline loops: CDR1 LGHNA, CDR2 YSLEER. The CDR3 length is 16 residues. The V segment lost 0 bases and the J segment 7 bases; nucleotides outside the gene matches: 8.

This chain uses TRBV10-2 with TRBJ2-3; TRBD2 agrees at 8 bases. V lost 3 bases and J lost 3; bases outside the gene matches: 5. This CDR3 region has 15 residues. Germline V gene lookup returns CDR1 WSHSY and CDR2 SAAADI. CDR3 sequence reads: CASSETSGLTDTQYF. The DNA of the CDR3 is TGCGCCAGCAGTGAAACTAGCGGTTTAACAGATACGCAGTATTTT.

This rearrangement joins TRBV7-2 to TRBJ2-3, with 7 bases lining up with TRBD2. Germline CDR1 is SGHTA and CDR2 is FQGNSA. V gave up 5 bases and J gave up 6 bases; unmatched junction bases: 14. The CDR3 is 16 amino acids. The CDR3 region is CASSPGRGRGGDTQYF. CDR3 sequence (DNA): TGTGCCAGCAGCCCAGGGAGAGGGAGGGGCGGGGATACGCAGTATTTT.

The chain links TRBV28 to TRBJ2-7; 7 nucleotides align to TRBD2. The CDR3 spans 14 residues. Looked up from germline, CDR1 is MDHEN and CDR2 is SYDVKM. V lost 2 bases and J lost 5; bases outside the gene matches: 6. CDR3 sequence (DNA): TGTGCCAGCAGTTTAAGTGGAAGCGGGAACGAGCAGTACTTC. Amino acid sequence: CASSLSGSGNEQYF.

This chain connects TRBV19 to TRBJ1-2, with 7 bases matching TRBD1. The CDR3 has 16 residues. Looked up from germline, CDR1 is LNHDA and CDR2 is SQIVND (reference sequence). V gave up 8 bases and J gave up 4 bases; unmatched junction bases: 16. The CDR3 is CASSQDRDLSSYGYTF. CDR3 nucleotide sequence: TGTGCCAGTTCACAAGACAGGGACCTATCTTCCTATGGCTACACCTTC.

The sample holds one count of this clone. J is TRBJ2-7 and V is TRBV6-2 or TRBV6-3; perhaps TRBD1 as D (5 bases). CDR1 is MNHEY, CDR2 SVGEGT, per germline. The CDR3 has 12 amino acids. V lost 5 bases, J lost 6 bases, and 11 bases lay in between. CDR3 sequence: CASSLTAAEQYF. The CDR3 region has the DNA TGTGCCAGCAGTCTGACAGCCGCCGAGCAGTACTTC.

The CDR3 region is CASTWTGGRNEAFF. CDR3 bases: TGTGCCAGCACTTGGACAGGGGGCCGGAATGAAGCTTTCTTT. The rearrangement links TRBV6-5 to TRBJ1-1; 11 nucleotides line up with TRBD1. Trimming cost V 7 bases and J 7 bases; bases outside gene matches: 8. CDR1 is MNHEY and CDR2 is SVGAGI in the germline V gene. The CDR3 totals 14 residues.

The chain couples TRBV21-1 to TRBJ1-6; the table's D call, TRBD1, has no DNA check behind it. TRBV21-1 is a pseudogene locus. The CDR3 is 15 residues long. DNA of the CDR3: TGTGCCAGCAGCAAACCCCCCAGGGAAACGTCTCACCTCCACTTT. It translates to CASSKPPRETSHLHF.

This clone is medium-sized in the sample. The chain has TRBV30 and TRBJ2-7; a weak D match, TRBD2 (5 bases). The CDR3 totals 13 residues. Trimming pared 0 bases from V and 7 bases from J, leaving 13 bases between. The germline CDR1 and CDR2 sequences are GTSNPN and SVGIG (reference sequence). The CDR3 DNA is TGTGCCTGGAGTGTACAAATTTCGGGGGAGCAGTACTTC. It yields the protein CAWSVQISGEQYF.

The CDR3 spells CASSSDRGQDNEQFF. The CDR3, as DNA: TGTGCCAGCAGCTCGGACAGGGGGCAAGACAATGAGCAGTTCTTC. The chain employs TRBV13 and TRBJ2-1; 11 bases line up with TRBD1. Germline CDR1 PRHDT, CDR2 FYEKMQ (reference sequence). The CDR3 consists of 15 residues. J lost 5 bases, V lost 4 bases, and 4 bases had no gene match.

The V call is TRBV9, the J call TRBJ2-7; a possible D gene is TRBD1 (7 bases). Germline V gene lookup returns CDR1 SGDLS and CDR2 YYNGEE. This CDR3 has 14 amino acids. The V gene lost 1 base and the J gene lost 4 bases, with 12 bases spanning the gap. The CDR3 loop is CASSVQSGGYEQYF. The CDR3 DNA follows: TGTGCCAGCAGCGTACAGTCAGGGGGGTACGAGCAGTACTTC.